These T cell receptor beta chains were read from a single sample in a study of early T cells in non-severe SARS-CoV-2 infection. TCRdb re-called the 5' RACE reads through MiXCR, storing one row per CDR3 protein. The sample holds 70,000 to 80,000 distinct CDR3 sequences, 9.5% to 15% seen once. The material was whole blood, obtained at baseline. Receptors originate from an adult who was a healthcare worker with PCR-confirmed SARS-CoV-2 infection or an uninfected control (not recorded which). The CDR3 runs from the conserved cysteine through the conserved F or W. Fields, in order: V gene, J gene, clone size, CDR3 protein. Size is omitted from some rows. Given values are once, few, many or a class for expanded clones.

TRBV5-1	TRBJ2-7	.	CASSRVRGGTPSYEQYF
TRBV6-5	TRBJ1-2	many	CASRDLIGYTF
TRBV6-1	TRBJ1-1	few	CASRGRRTMNTEAFF
TRBV3-1	TRBJ1-1	.	CASSQAAAAEAFF
TRBV5-1	TRBJ2-3	few	CASSSGGRITDTQYF
TRBV6-4	TRBJ1-2	.	CASSDRFTGLRTF
TRBV5-1	TRBJ2-3	.	CASRPDTADTQYF
TRBV7-2	TRBJ2-1	.	CASSLALRTGSGKFF
TRBV19	TRBJ1-5	.	CASSMNRGHQPQHF
TRBV20-1	TRBJ2-7	few	CSASHGLKSYEQYF
TRBV29-1	TRBJ1-1	.	CSVDGGNTEAFF
TRBV6-1	TRBJ2-1	few	CASIGHNEQFF
TRBV20-1	TRBJ1-6	.	CSARDYIQGSETLHF
TRBV18	TRBJ1-1	.	CASSPGPGIEAFF
TRBV20-1	TRBJ1-1	few	CSASYKNTEAFF
TRBV29-1	TRBJ1-1	.	CSVQGQLNTEAFF
TRBV10-3	TRBJ2-5	.	CAISEIGKETQYF
TRBV2	TRBJ2-3	few	CASRRGRTDTQYF
TRBV28	TRBJ2-7	.	CASSRSDRDSYEQYF
TRBV2	TRBJ2-7	.	CASSWGQGIRVDEQYF
TRBV3-1	TRBJ2-5	few	CASSQDGRPPETQYF
TRBV10-2	TRBJ1-3	few	CATLPETGNTIYF
TRBV4-3	TRBJ2-3	many	CASSQSRGADTQYF
TRBV10-3	TRBJ1-1	.	CAISGQGNEAFF
TRBV6-5	TRBJ2-1	few	CASSYSRTLSYNEQFF
TRBV21-1	TRBJ1-4	many	CASSKRTSRDRDEKLFF
TRBV7-2	TRBJ1-2	.	CASSQNRERGYGYTF
TRBV2	TRBJ2-3	few	CASSVLWGSTDTQYF
TRBV10-2	TRBJ1-1	many	CASSPLPNTEAFF
TRBV7-6	TRBJ2-1	few	CASSSGTRGYNEQFF
TRBV18	TRBJ2-1	.	CASSPLLADYNEQFF
TRBV3-1	TRBJ2-5	.	CASSRSGTGVGETQYF
TRBV11-2	TRBJ1-5	.	CASSIGQDNQPQHF
TRBV5-5	TRBJ1-1	.	CASSSSDRSRGQNTEAFF
TRBV6-1	TRBJ1-5	few	CASKTHSNQPQHF
TRBV12-3/TRBV12-4	TRBJ1-1	.	CASRAGSNTEAFF
TRBV5-4	TRBJ2-5	few	CASSTGTVQETQYF
TRBV29-1	TRBJ2-2	many	CSVGPAVTNTGELFF
TRBV20-1	TRBJ1-2	.	CSAREPGPNYGYTF
TRBV5-1	TRBJ1-1	many	CASSWNLENTEAFF
TRBV10-3	TRBJ2-7	many	CAISVQDSYEQYF
TRBV2	TRBJ2-4	few	CATAEDRGLAKNIQYF
TRBV20-1	TRBJ2-7	many	CSAEKADVPYEQYF
TRBV29-1	TRBJ2-7	many	CSVALSYEQYF
TRBV19	TRBJ1-2	few	CATSPVEDLYGYTF
TRBV12-3/TRBV12-4	TRBJ2-7	.	CASSQKVRQGLYEQYF
TRBV14	TRBJ1-1	few	CASSPDRGRVGLGEAFF
TRBV14	TRBJ2-5	.	CASSQDPGQAQETQYF
TRBV20-1	TRBJ2-1	.	CSARDPKGTVDEQFF
TRBV18	TRBJ1-6	few	CASSWADSGNSPLHF
TRBV27	TRBJ1-6	.	CASSLYGGSHSPLHF
TRBV3-1	TRBJ1-1	few	CASSHAGGRVNTEAFF
TRBV4-1	TRBJ2-1	few	CASSQVHGTSGVHEQFF
TRBV27	TRBJ1-1	many	CASSPLTVTTEAFF
TRBV10-1	TRBJ2-2	.	CASSDVGGTGELFF
TRBV12-3/TRBV12-4	TRBJ1-1	many	CASRTQGTATSEAFF